The entry below describes one T cell receptor beta chain. Its antigen has not been determined. No base-level quality is on record; no much larger clone is a single base apart. Donors were healthy HIV-negative adults with no recently reported acute infections or vaccinations. Every donor was a Caucasian adult living in Nashville, Tennessee, USA. CD4+ T cells were enriched by magnetic negative selection; naive cells were then positively selected on CD45RA, and the negative fraction formed the memory subset. After blood collection by leukapheresis, PBMCs were isolated using Ficoll-Histopaque density gradient centrifugation and then cryopreserved in the vapor phase of liquid nitrogen. Purity and quantity of every magnetically sorted T cell population were checked by analytical flow cytometry. Genomic DNA was isolated from each sorted fraction and quantified by UV absorbance on a Nanodrop 2000c. Using the deep immunoSEQ assay, TCR CDR3 regions were amplified from genomic DNA by multiplex PCR. Genomic DNA extracted from each cell subset was distributed evenly over all wells of several immunoSEQ 96-well plates, and each plate served as one replicate. For sorted subsets, each replicate PCR was loaded with around 220 ng genomic DNA, equivalent to 30,000 or so T cell genomes. Purified libraries were measured with a Qubit 3.0 fluorometer, size-checked on a Bioanalyzer 2100, and measured again with the KAPA Library Quantification kit. A separate single-read 150-cycle Illumina NextSeq 550 flow cell was used to sequence each immunoSEQ 96-well plate. In the authors' own workflow: Because the immunoSEQ output included only junctional sequences and no quality scores, the filtering could not be the same as the filtering used for full-length reads. To assign V/J genes and CDR3, sequences were annotated using PyIR, a Python wrapper for IgBLAST v1.9, with IMGT germline references. Any read was removed if the V/J assignment was weak (E-value above 1e-6), the CDR3 was missing, or the read contained stop codons, out-of-frame junctions, or ambiguous translated residues. V3J clonotypes were defined by identical inferred V gene, J gene, and CDR3 amino acid sequence. Percentage overlap between repertoires was calculated by dividing the number of shared unique clonotypes by the size of the smaller repertoire. RTK rarefaction, the Chao1 estimator, and Recon v2.1 estimates of unobserved clonotypes were used to assess repertoire richness. OLGA was used to compute generation probabilities for all TCRbeta clonotypes that the gDNA method yielded from a handful of donors. TCRdb stores this immuneACCESS table with in-frame sequences only. Part of the clones is absent; in the studies checked, under half of the shortfall reflects unresolved V genes, and no reason is known for the rest. D and trimming were read from the DNA, whereas the V and J calls and clone size are those reported in that table. This sample holds approximately 2.1 million clones; over 85% were observed only once. In total, the top ten clones hold 0.39% of the sample.

Deletion took 2 bases off V and 3 bases off J, with a span of 13 bases between the germline ends. Inclusive of the bounding cysteine and phenylalanine, the CDR3 is 15 residues long. Here the CDR3 DNA is all that survives: 45 bases in frame from base 1. In the germline V gene, CDR1 corresponds to ENHRY and CDR2 to SYGVKD. The data belong to a study of shared clonotypes between healthy human individuals (TCRdb year 2020). With regard to the full study: The cohort included three men and a couple of women between 18 and 49 years of age. For each donor, CD4 naive and CD4 memory were each given three plates, CD8 naive was given two plates, and CD8 memory was given one plate. Blood TCR repertoires of a handful of healthy adults were deeply sequenced to estimate repertoire size and the extent of clonotype sharing between individuals. Libraries were prepared and TCR repertoires were sequenced by different laboratories using diverse techniques, in order to increase sequencing depth and limit assay-specific biases. Per donor, leukapheresis produced somewhere between about 0.94 and 8.9 billion PBMCs. What the authors observed across the whole study: Sampling was limited to blood, and TCR repertoires in tissue likely differ from TCR repertoires in blood. Estimated clonotype richness was generally larger for naive than for memory subsets. Pairwise subsampling led to the expectation that sequencing depth would affect the degree of clonotype sharing among donors. About 5% of naive CD4, around 4% of naive CD8, roughly 2.5% of memory CD4, and over 0.35% of memory CD8 clonotypes were shared across a few donors. Rarefaction of sorted-subset datasets indicated incomplete sequencing despite the large sequencing depth. Compared with non-shared clonotypes, clonotypes shared by all four sorted-subset donors had higher generation probabilities. The genetic and exposure-history diversity represented was limited by the small number of donors.

The chain links TRBV10-3 with TRBJ1-2, with TRBD1 tentatively as D gene (6 bases match). This clonotype was sampled from a man younger than 35 in good health. Some clones in this sample may be carry-over from other donors' samples. The sequenced material came from naive CD4+ T cells from PBMCs. The sample's cell subset or site label, decoded: CD45RA+ positively selected. In nucleotide form, the sequence is TGTGCCATCAGTGAGAGGTCAGGGGCTGACTATGGCTACACCTTC. The resulting protein is CAISERSGADYGYTF.